The T cell receptor (beta chain) under discussion was sequenced for a study of control samples from healthy donors and cancer patients. CDR3 length: 14 amino acids. The V gene's germline CDR1 is LGHNT and CDR2 FRNRAP. The ends were cut back, 2 bases at V and 3 bases at J, with 9 bases in the middle. Some clones are missing from TCRdb's copy, which holds only in-frame ones; the method was immunoSEQ multiplex PCR. The sample includes some 5,600 clones, about 83% of them seen just once. This sequence was found in a female donor with lung cancer. The J gene is TRBJ2-3, the V gene TRBV12-5, with no clear D. The sequenced material came from formalin-fixed, paraffin-embedded tissue. CDR3 region: CASGLQAGTDTQYF. The CDR3 DNA is TGTGCTAGTGGTTTGCAGGCTGGGACAGATACGCAGTATTTT.